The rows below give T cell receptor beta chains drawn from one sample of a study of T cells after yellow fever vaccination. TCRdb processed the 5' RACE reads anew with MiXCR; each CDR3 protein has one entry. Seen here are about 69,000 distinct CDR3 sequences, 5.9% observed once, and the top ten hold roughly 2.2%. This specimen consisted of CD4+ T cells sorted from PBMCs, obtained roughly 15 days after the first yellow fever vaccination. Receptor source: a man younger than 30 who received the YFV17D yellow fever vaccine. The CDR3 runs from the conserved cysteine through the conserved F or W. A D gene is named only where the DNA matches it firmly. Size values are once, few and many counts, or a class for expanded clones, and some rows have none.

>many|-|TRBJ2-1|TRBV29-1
CSTFGRVSYNEQFF
TGCAGCACCTTCGGCAGGGTCTCCTACAATGAGCAGTTCTTC
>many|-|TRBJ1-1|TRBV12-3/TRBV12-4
CASSLALVHTEAFF
TGTGCCAGCAGTTTAGCCTTGGTCCACACTGAAGCTTTCTTT
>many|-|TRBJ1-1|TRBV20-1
CSARGRAEAFF
TGCAGTGCTAGGGGGAGGGCTGAAGCTTTCTTT
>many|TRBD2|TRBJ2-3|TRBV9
CASSITSGVTDTQYF
TGTGCCAGCAGCATCACTAGCGGGGTTACAGATACGCAGTATTTT
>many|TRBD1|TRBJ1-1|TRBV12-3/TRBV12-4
CASSATGTTEAFF
TGTGCCAGCAGTGCGACAGGGACCACTGAAGCTTTCTTT
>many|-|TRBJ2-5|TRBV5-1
CASSRPMTGQSAQYF
TGCGCCAGCAGCCGACCAATGACCGGACAGTCGGCCCAGTACTTC
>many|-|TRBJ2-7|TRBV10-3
CANARGLGYEQYF
TGTGCCAACGCGCGGGGCTTGGGTTACGAGCAGTACTTC
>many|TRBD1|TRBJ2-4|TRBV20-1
CSATGGGNIQYF
TGCAGTGCTACAGGGGGCGGGAACATTCAGTACTTC
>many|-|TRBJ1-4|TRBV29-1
CSVTGGTNEKLFF
TGCAGCGTTACAGGAGGAACTAATGAAAAACTGTTTTTT
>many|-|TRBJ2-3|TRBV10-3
CAISVGAGTDTQYF
TGTGCCATCAGTGTGGGGGCCGGCACAGATACGCAGTATTTT
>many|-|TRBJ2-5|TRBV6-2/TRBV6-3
CASTETGTRRETQYF
TGTGCCAGCACCGAAACCGGGACGAGACGAGAGACCCAGTACTTC
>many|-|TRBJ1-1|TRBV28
CASSLSGLVGRGTEAFF
TGTGCCAGCAGTTTATCGGGGTTGGTGGGAAGGGGCACTGAAGCTTTCTTT
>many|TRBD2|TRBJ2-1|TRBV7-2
CATGGFRSYNEQFF
TGTGCCACGGGGGGGTTTAGGTCCTACAATGAGCAGTTCTTC
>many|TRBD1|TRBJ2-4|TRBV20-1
CSARDRGDIQYF
TGCAGTGCAAGGGACAGGGGGGACATTCAGTACTTC
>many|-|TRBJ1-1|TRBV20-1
CSARVRGTEAFF
TGCAGTGCTAGAGTACGAGGAACTGAAGCTTTCTTT
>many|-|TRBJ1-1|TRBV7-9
CASRTQGLAEAFF
TGTGCCAGCCGTACCCAGGGTTTAGCTGAAGCTTTCTTT
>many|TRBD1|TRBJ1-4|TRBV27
CASSHLRDSLEPNEKLFF
TGTGCCAGCAGCCACCTTCGGGACAGCCTTGAACCTAATGAAAAACTGTTTTTT
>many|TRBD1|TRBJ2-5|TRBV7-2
CASSLGQAQETQYF
TGTGCCAGCAGCCTTGGACAGGCCCAAGAGACCCAGTACTTC
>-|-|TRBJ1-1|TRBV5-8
CASSLINTEAFF
TGTGCCAGCAGCTTGATCAACACTGAAGCTTTCTTT
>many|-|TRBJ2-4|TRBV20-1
CSAREGAAKNIQYF
TGCAGTGCTAGGGAGGGGGCGGCCAAAAACATTCAGTACTTC
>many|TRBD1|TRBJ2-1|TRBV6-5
CASSYAGQDYNEQFF
TGTGCCAGCAGTTACGCGGGACAGGACTACAATGAGCAGTTCTTC
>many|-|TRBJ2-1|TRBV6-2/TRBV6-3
CASNFDSYNEQFF
TGTGCCAGCAACTTCGACTCCTACAATGAGCAGTTCTTC
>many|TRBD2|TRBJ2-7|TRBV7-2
CASSTGTSGVEQYF
TGTGCCAGCAGCACCGGGACTAGCGGGGTGGAGCAGTACTTC